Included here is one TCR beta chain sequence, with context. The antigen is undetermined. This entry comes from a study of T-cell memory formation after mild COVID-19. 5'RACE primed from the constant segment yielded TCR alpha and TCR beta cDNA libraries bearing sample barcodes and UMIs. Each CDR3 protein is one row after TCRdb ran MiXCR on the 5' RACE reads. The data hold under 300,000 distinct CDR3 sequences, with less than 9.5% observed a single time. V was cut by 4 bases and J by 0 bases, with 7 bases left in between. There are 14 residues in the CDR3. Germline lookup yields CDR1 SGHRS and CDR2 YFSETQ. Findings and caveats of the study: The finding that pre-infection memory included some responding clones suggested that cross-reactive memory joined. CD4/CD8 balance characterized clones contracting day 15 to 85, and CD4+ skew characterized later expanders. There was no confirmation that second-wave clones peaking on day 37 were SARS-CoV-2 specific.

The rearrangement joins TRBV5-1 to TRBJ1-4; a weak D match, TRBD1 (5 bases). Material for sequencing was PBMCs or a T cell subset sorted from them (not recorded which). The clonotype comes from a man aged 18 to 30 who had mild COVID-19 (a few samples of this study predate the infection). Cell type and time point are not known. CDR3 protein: CASSGHATNEKLFF. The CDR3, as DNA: TGCGCCAGCAGCGGACATGCAACTAATGAAAAACTGTTTTTT.